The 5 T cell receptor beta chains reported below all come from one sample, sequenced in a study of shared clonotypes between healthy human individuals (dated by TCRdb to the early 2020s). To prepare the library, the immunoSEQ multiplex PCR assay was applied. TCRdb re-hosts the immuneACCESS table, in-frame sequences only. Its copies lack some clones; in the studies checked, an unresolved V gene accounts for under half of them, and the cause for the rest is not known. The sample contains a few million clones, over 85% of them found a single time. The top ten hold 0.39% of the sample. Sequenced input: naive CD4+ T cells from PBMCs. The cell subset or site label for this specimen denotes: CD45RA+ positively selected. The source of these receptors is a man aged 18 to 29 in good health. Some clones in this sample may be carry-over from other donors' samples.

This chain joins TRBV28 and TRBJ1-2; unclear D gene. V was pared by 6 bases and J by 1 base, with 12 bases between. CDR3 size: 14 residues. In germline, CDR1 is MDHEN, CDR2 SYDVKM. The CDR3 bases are TGTGCCAGCAGCCCTGGACCGATTAACTATGGCTACACCTTC. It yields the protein CASSPGPINYGYTF.

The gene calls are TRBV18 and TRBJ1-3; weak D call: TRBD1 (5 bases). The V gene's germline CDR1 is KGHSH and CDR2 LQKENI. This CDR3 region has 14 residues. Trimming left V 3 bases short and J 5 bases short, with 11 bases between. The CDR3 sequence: CASSPRDGRNTIYF. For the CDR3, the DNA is TGTGCCAGCTCACCCCGGGACGGTAGAAACACCATATATTTT.

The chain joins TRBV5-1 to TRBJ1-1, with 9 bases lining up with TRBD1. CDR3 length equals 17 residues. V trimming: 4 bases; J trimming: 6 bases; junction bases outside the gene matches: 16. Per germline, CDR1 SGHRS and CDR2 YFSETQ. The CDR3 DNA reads TGCGCCAGCAGCCCAGGACCTAGGACAGGGGAAAACGCTGAAGCTTTCTTT. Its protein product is CASSPGPRTGENAEAFF. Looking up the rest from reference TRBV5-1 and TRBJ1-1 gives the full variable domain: KAGVTQTPRYLIKTRGQQVTLSCSPISGHRSVSWYQQTPGQGLQFLFEYFSETQRNKGNFPGRFSGRQFSNSRSEMNVSTLELGDSALYLCASSPGPRTGENAEAFFGQGTRLTVV.

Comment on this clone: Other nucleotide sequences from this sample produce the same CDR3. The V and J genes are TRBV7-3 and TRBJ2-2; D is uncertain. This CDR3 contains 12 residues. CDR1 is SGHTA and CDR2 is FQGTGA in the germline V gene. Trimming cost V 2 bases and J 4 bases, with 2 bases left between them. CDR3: CASSLLTGELFF. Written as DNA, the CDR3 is TGTGCCAGCAGCTTACTCACCGGGGAGCTGTTTTTT. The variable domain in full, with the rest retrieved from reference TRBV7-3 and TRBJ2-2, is GAGVSQTPSNKVTEKGKYVELRCDPISGHTALYWYRQSLGQGPEFLIYFQGTGAADDSGLPNDRFFAVRPEGSVSTLKIQRTERGDSAVYLCASSLLTGELFFGEGSRLTVL.

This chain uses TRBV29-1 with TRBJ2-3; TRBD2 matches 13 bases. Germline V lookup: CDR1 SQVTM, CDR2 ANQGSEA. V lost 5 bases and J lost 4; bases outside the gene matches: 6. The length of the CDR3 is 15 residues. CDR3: CSVSGTSGTADTQYF. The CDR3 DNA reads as TGCAGCGTTTCCGGGACTAGCGGGACTGCAGATACGCAGTATTTT.